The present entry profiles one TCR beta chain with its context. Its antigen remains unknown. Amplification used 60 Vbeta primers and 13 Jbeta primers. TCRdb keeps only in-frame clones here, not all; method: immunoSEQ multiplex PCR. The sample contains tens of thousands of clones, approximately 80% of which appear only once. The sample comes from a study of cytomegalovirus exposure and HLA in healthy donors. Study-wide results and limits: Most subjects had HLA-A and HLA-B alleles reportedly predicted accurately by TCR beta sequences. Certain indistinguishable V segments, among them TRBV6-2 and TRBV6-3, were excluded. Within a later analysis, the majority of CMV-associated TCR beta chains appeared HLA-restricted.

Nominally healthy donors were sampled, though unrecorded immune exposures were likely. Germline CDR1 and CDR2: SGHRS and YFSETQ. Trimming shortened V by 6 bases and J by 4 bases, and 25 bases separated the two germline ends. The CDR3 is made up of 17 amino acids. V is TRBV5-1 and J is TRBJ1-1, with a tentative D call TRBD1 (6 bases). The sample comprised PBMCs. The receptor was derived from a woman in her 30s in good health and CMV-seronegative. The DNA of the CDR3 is TGCGCCAGCACTAAAATCGGACAGCCCAACCCTTTCACTGAAGCTTTCTTT. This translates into CASTKIGQPNPFTEAFF. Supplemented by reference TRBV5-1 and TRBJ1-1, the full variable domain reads KAGVTQTPRYLIKTRGQQVTLSCSPISGHRSVSWYQQTPGQGLQFLFEYFSETQRNKGNFPGRFSGRQFSNSRSEMNVSTLELGDSALYLCASTKIGQPNPFTEAFFGQGTRLTVV.